The clone carrying this T cell receptor beta chain has just one count. This specimen comes from a study of blood T cell repertoires in COVID-19. In the study overall: T cells, B-cell-depleted T cells, or PBMCs provided the cDNA or gDNA that served as material.

Original processing methods: Counts of nucleated cells, estimated from reference gene primer amplification, were obtained. The repertoire was sequenced with immunoSEQ multiplex PCR; TCRdb's copy has only in-frame clones and lacks some. V and J calls and clone size follow that table, whereas D and trimming were derived from the DNA. The table shows 400,000 to 550,000 clones, with around nine tenths occurring only once. The germline V gene has CDR1 KGHSH and CDR2 LQKENI. The CDR3 length is 13 residues. Trimming left V 3 bases short and J 5 bases short, with 10 bases between. J is TRBJ2-5 and V is TRBV18; D may be TRBD1 (6 bases). The sequencing sample was made of peripheral blood. This TCR was recovered from a woman under 40 with acute or convalescent COVID-19. The CDR3 sequence is CASSPTGSETQYF. CDR3 bases: TGTGCCAGCTCACCGACAGGATCGGAGACCCAGTACTTC.